This T cell receptor beta chain stems from a study of blood T cell repertoires in COVID-19. About the study: Spain, Italy and the United States supplied samples that represented acute and convalescent COVID-19. Nucleic acid was either cDNA or gDNA, and it came from T cells, B-cell-depleted T cells, or PBMCs.

As originally analysed: Estimation of nucleated cell counts was performed using reference gene primer amplification. The method was immunoSEQ multiplex PCR; TCRdb's version includes in-frame clones alone and lacks a portion of them. For V, J and clone size, that table is used; D and trimming come from the DNA. This table has approximately 210,000 clones, about 95% appearing once. Trimming took off 4 bases at V and 1 base at J, with 10 bases between the two ends. Germline V CDR1 and CDR2: LGHDT, YNNKEL (reference sequence). CDR3 length equals 14 residues. Material: peripheral blood. This chain links TRBV3-1 (or the pseudogene TRBV3-2) with TRBJ1-1; a weak D match, TRBD1 (6 bases). This clonotype was obtained from a man aged 25 to 40 with COVID-19, enrolled during active disease. CDR3 amino acids: CASSRRQANTEAFF. The CDR3 coding sequence is TGTGCCAGCAGCCGACGACAGGCGAACACTGAAGCTTTCTTT.